This TCR beta chain was recovered during a study of blood T cell repertoires in COVID-19. Assay: immunoSEQ multiplex PCR; the TCRdb copy retains only in-frame clones and omits some. The sample lists 200,000 to 250,000 clones; over 75% were seen once. Germline CDR1 and CDR2: SGHTS and YDEGEE. The V end lost 4 bases, the J end lost 9 bases, and 17 bases lay between the germline ends. This CDR3 has 13 amino acids. The receptor comes from an older woman who had recovered from COVID-19. V is TRBV5-8 and J is TRBJ2-7; a weak D match, TRBD1 (6 bases). The sample taken for sequencing was PBMCs or T cells enriched from blood (not recorded which). The CDR3 DNA follows: TGTGCCAGCAGCCAGCGGACAGAACGACGGCAGTACTTC. Its translation is CASSQRTERRQYF.